The present T cell receptor beta chain was sequenced within a study of cytomegalovirus exposure and HLA in healthy donors. Concerning this clone: The antigen is undetermined.

Overall study findings and caveats: It was shown in a later analysis that HLA-associated TCR beta chains were more clonally expanded than other, equally common chains. The Asian-associated ancestry cluster reportedly had fewer N-insertions than the approximately 650-donor mean in a later analysis.

The PCR employed 60 Vbeta primers together with 13 Jbeta primers. TCRdb's table, derived via immunoSEQ multiplex PCR, lists solely in-frame clones and lacks some. The table shows about 110,000 clones, with about four fifths occurring only once. CDR1 is SGHRS and CDR2 is YFSETQ in the germline V gene. Trimming took off 3 bases at V and 7 bases at J, with 23 bases between the two ends. The CDR3 is made up of 17 amino acids. This rearrangement joins TRBV5-1 to TRBJ2-1; D might be TRBD1 (6 bases). The receptor's source is a woman under 30 in good health and CMV-seropositive. Sequencing was carried out using PBMCs. This CDR3 reads CASSSQGLEGYMNEQFF. The DNA for the CDR3 is TGCGCCAGCAGCTCTCAGGGGCTAGAAGGGTACATGAATGAGCAGTTCTTC.